This T cell receptor (beta chain) was identified during a study of shared clonotypes between healthy human individuals. As for the study in general: Researchers drew samples from two women and a few men aged 18 to 49.

Deep-level running was used for the assay. TCRdb's copy holds only in-frame clones and misses some; the assay was immunoSEQ multiplex PCR. The sample has a few million clones, over 85% seen once. CDR3 length: 14 residues. Losses at the gene ends were 8 bases for V and 6 bases for J; bases not matched to a gene: 12. Germline CDR1 reads MNHEY; CDR2 reads SVGAGI. The study's findings and limits: An anticipated effect of sequencing depth on clonotype sharing among donors was recognized. Some clonotypes were shared by all four sorted-subset donors, while others were not shared. The non-shared ones had lower generation probabilities than the shared ones.

Naivety among CD8 cells was defined by CD45RO negativity and positive CCR7 selection, thereby excluding terminally differentiated effector memory CD45RA+ cells. A word on this clone: The antigen is undetermined.

Sequencing was carried out using naive CD8+ T cells from PBMCs. The chain combines TRBV6-5 with TRBJ2-7; 8 bases map to TRBD1. The TCR comes from a man aged 18 to 30 in good health. Some clones in this sample may be carry-over from other donors' samples. The CDR3 loop is CASCPGQELAEQYF. The CDR3 coding sequence is TGTGCCAGCTGCCCGGGACAGGAGCTGGCCGAGCAGTACTTC.